The entry below gives a single T cell receptor beta chain sequence along with its context. Its antigen is still unknown. Per-nucleotide qualities are absent, and no much larger clonotype sits a single base away. The entry originates in a study of blood T cell repertoires in COVID-19 (dated by TCRdb to the early 2020s). The study in broad terms: Collaborator samples came from the United States, Italy and Spain and covered acute and convalescent phases of COVID-19. The prospective study material was composed of cDNA or gDNA derived from T cells, B-cell-depleted T cells, or PBMCs. Subjects who had been exposed to COVID-19, were actively infected with it, or had recovered from it provided the deeply sampled blood TCRbeta repertoires that made up the dataset. A freely available public database, intended as a resource for researchers studying the immune response to SARS-CoV-2, is where the repertoires were released. The samples were drawn from two sources: the first 160 participants of the ongoing ImmuneRACE study, and 1,254 subjects contributed by 6 global collaborators. Sample metadata almost always included a de-identified subject ID, COVID-19 status, age in years and sex. Where HLA class I and class II types were available, the types were taken from metadata supplied by the sample provider, not from assay-based typing. Study-level results and caveats: The quantity of clinical and demographic metadata differed by source and by participant and was supplied without curation.

One collaborating source in Seattle enrolled patients while the patients were actively infected and followed the patients over time throughout the course of disease. Collaborating institutions collected whole blood in K2EDTA tubes following their own protocols. Collaborator samples were shipped for TCRbeta analysis as frozen whole blood, isolated PBMCs, or DNA extracted from either sample type. TCRbeta CDR3 regions were amplified from genomic DNA by means of the immunoSEQ Assay, a bias-controlled multiplex PCR. Turning to the authors' computational methods: Within the assay, amplification of reference gene primers was used to estimate how many nucleated cells each sample contained. To quantify the absolute abundance of each unique TCRbeta CDR3 rearrangement, sequence reads were collapsed and filtered. Productive Simpson clonality was computed per sample as the square root of Simpson's diversity index over productive rearrangements. TCRdb limited this immuneACCESS table to in-frame rearrangements with V and J called. A share of clones is missing; checked studies link under half to unresolved V genes, and the rest is unexplained. V, J and clone size were drawn from that table, and D and trimming were deduced from the DNA. The table for this sample lists some 180,000 clones; roughly 76% of them were counted only once. The top ten clones comprise approximately 11% of the sample.

V trim: 3 bases; J trim: 5 bases; unmatched bases: 6. From its cysteine to its phenylalanine, the CDR3 spans 15 amino acids. Only the CDR3 DNA is retained, 45 bases long and in frame from the first base. The germline V gene specifies ENHRY as CDR1 and SYGVKD as CDR2. Sequences were obtained from peripheral blood. This TCR was sampled from a middle-aged woman with COVID-19, enrolled during active disease. The sequence links TRBV10-3 to TRBJ2-2, with 7 middle bases fitting TRBD2. The CDR3 amino acid sequence is: CAISDSGVGTGELFF. In nucleotides, the sequence is TGTGCCATCAGTGACAGCGGGGTAGGGACCGGGGAGCTGTTTTTT.